This entry is about one TCR beta chain. This entry comes from a study of blood T cell repertoires in COVID-19. Profiling relied on immunoSEQ multiplex PCR, and the TCRdb table lists in-frame clones only, not all of them. The sample lists around 95,000 clones; about nine tenths were seen once. The germline V gene has CDR1 SGDLS and CDR2 YYNGEE. This CDR3 comprises 17 residues. V gave up 3 bases and J gave up 5 bases; unmatched junction bases: 11. The clonotype was recovered from a man aged 50 to 60 with acute or convalescent COVID-19. Sequencing input: peripheral blood. V usage is TRBV9 and J usage is TRBJ2-1; 10 positions match TRBD1. The chain's CDR3 is CASSGAGRQGANNEQFF. CDR3 bases: TGTGCCAGCAGCGGAGCCGGTAGACAGGGGGCCAACAATGAGCAGTTCTTC.